Shown below are 17 T cell receptor beta chains from a single sample sequenced in a study of graft-versus-host responses after intestinal transplantation. For these receptors, no antigen is known. The repertoire was sequenced with immunoSEQ multiplex PCR; TCRdb's copy has only in-frame clones and lacks some. The sample consists of 35,000 to 50,000 clones, roughly 96% of them appearing once. Sequencing used unstimulated CD8+ T cells sorted from spleen or lymph node cells, obtained before transplant. These receptor sequences come from a human donor who was the organ donor for an intestinal transplant.

The chain carries TRBV2 and TRBJ2-1, with 12 positions matching TRBD2. The germline gives CDR1 SNHLY, CDR2 FYNNEI. The CDR3 spans 14 residues. The ends lost 4 bases at V and 8 bases at J; junction bases unmatched: 3. The CDR3 DNA reads TGTGCCAGCAGTGCTAGCGGGGGGGCAGATGAGCAGTTCTTC. This sequence encodes CASSASGGADEQFF.

This rearrangement joins TRBV5-4 to TRBJ2-3; TRBD2 aligns across 16 bases. CDR1 is SGHNT and CDR2 is YYREEE in the germline V gene (reference sequence). CDR3 length: 18 amino acids. The V segment lost 4 bases and the J segment 4 bases; nucleotides outside the gene matches: 9. In DNA form, the CDR3 reads TGTGCCAGCAGCCCGGGACTAGCGGGGGGGCCTTTCTCAGATACGCAGTATTTT. Translated, it gives CASSPGLAGGPFSDTQYF.

The chain recombines TRBV6-5 with TRBJ1-1; weak D call: TRBD1 (5 bases). V lost 0 bases, J lost 7 bases, and 9 bases lay in between. CDR1 is MNHEY, CDR2 SVGAGI, per germline. This CDR3 spans 13 amino acids. CDR3 sequence reads: CASSYSREFEAFF. The CDR3 DNA is TGTGCCAGCAGTTACTCCAGGGAGTTTGAAGCTTTCTTT.

The rearrangement uses TRBV19 and TRBJ2-1; a weak D match, TRBD1 (6 bases). Trimming left V 6 bases short and J 4 bases short, with 13 bases between. CDR1 and CDR2 from the germline V gene are LNHDA and SQIVND (reference sequence). CDR3 size: 14 residues. The CDR3 protein is CASSQDRLYNEQFF. The CDR3 nucleotides are TGTGCCAGTAGCCAGGACAGACTTTACAATGAGCAGTTCTTC.

V and J are TRBV10-3 and TRBJ2-7; 7 bases map to TRBD1. With V trimmed by 3 bases and J by 5 bases, 7 bases remained unmatched. This CDR3 has 14 residues. Germline lookup yields CDR1 ENHRY and CDR2 SYGVKD. CDR3 bases: TGTGCCATCAGTGACCGGACGACAGGGAACGAGCAGTACTTC. The encoded protein is CAISDRTTGNEQYF.

The rearrangement uses TRBV7-9 and TRBJ2-7; D not resolved. With 4 bases removed from V and 2 bases from J, the gap between germline ends came to 3 bases. The CDR3 spans 11 residues. CDR1 and CDR2 (germline): SEHNR, FQNEAQ (reference sequence). CDR3 in DNA: TGTGCCAGCAGCTCTACCTACGAGCAGTACTTC. This sequence encodes CASSSTYEQYF.

The J gene is TRBJ2-7, the V gene TRBV2, with 10 bases fitting TRBD2. The CDR3 spans 17 residues. Germline V gene lookup returns CDR1 SNHLY and CDR2 FYNNEI. With V trimmed by 2 bases and J by 4 bases, 11 bases remained unmatched. DNA of the CDR3: TGTGCCAGCAGTGAATTTGGTAGCGGGAGGACATTATACGAGCAGTACTTC. Its protein product is CASSEFGSGRTLYEQYF.

This sequence joins TRBV7-9 and TRBJ2-1, with 12 bases fitting TRBD1. The CDR3 extends over 19 amino acids. V lost 4 bases, J lost 1 base, and 11 bases stayed unmatched. Looked up from germline, CDR1 is SEHNR and CDR2 is FQNEAQ (reference sequence). The CDR3 DNA follows: TGTGCCAGCAGCTCCCGGGACAGGGGGCCCCGGGGGTCCTACAATGAGCAGTTCTTC. It encodes CASSSRDRGPRGSYNEQFF.

This chain connects TRBV7-6 to TRBJ1-1; D not certain. This CDR3 comprises 14 residues. V shed 6 bases and J shed 0 bases, with 11 bases lying between them. Germline CDR1 SGHVS, CDR2 FNYEAQ. The CDR3 sequence: CASRYNGLNTEAFF. In DNA form, the CDR3 reads TGTGCCAGCAGATATAACGGACTGAACACTGAAGCTTTCTTT.

V is TRBV19 and J is TRBJ2-7; D remains ambiguous. The CDR3 covers 15 residues. CDR1 is LNHDA, CDR2 SQIVND, per germline (reference sequence). V was trimmed by 3 bases and J by 0 bases, leaving 12 bases between them. DNA of the CDR3: TGTGCCAGTAGTATCGGGCAGATTAGCTCCTACGAGCAGTACTTC. It codes for CASSIGQISSYEQYF.

The rearrangement uses TRBV27 and TRBJ1-1; the D is unclear. CDR1 is MNHEY and CDR2 is SMNVEV in the germline V gene (reference sequence). Between the trimmed V and J ends, which lost 5 bases and 1 base, there was a span of 8 bases. The CDR3 has 13 residues. The CDR3 is CASSATENTEAFF. The CDR3 DNA is TGTGCCAGCAGTGCCACAGAGAACACTGAAGCTTTCTTT.

CDR3 coding DNA: TGTGCCAGCACCAATAGCGCCTACGAGCAGTACTTC. Translated, it gives CASTNSAYEQYF. V is TRBV27 and J is TRBJ2-7; TRBD2 might be the D (5 bases). Trimming removed 7 bases at V and 2 bases at J, with 9 bases between. Germline CDR1 and CDR2: MNHEY and SMNVEV (reference sequence). This CDR3 has 12 residues.

This rearrangement joins TRBV5-1 to TRBJ2-7; TRBD1 is a possible D gene (5 bases). V was trimmed by 3 bases and J by 1 base, leaving 8 bases between them. The CDR3 is made up of 13 amino acids. Germline CDR1 and CDR2: SGHRS and YFSETQ. CDR3 sequence (DNA): TGCGCCAGCAGCTCCACAGGATCCTACGAGCAGTACTTC. Translation gives CASSSTGSYEQYF.

The chain uses TRBV9 and TRBJ1-2, with TRBD1 matching over 10 bases. CDR1 is SGDLS, CDR2 YYNGEE, per germline. The CDR3 has 15 amino acids. V lost 4 bases to trimming and J lost 4 bases; unmatched junction nucleotides: 7. CDR3 region: CASSPPGQGFYGYTF. The DNA of the CDR3 is TGTGCCAGCAGCCCACCGGGACAGGGGTTCTATGGCTACACCTTC.

The J gene is TRBJ2-7, the V gene TRBV29-1; TRBD2 aligns across 8 bases. In germline, CDR1 is SQVTM, CDR2 ANQGSEA. The CDR3 has 14 residues. The V segment lost 4 bases and the J segment 1 base; nucleotides outside the gene matches: 6. This chain's CDR3 is CSVAVTSVSYEQYF. For the CDR3, the DNA is TGCAGCGTTGCCGTGACTAGCGTTTCCTACGAGCAGTACTTC.

The chain combines TRBV4-3 with TRBJ2-7, with 8 bases that match TRBD1. The ends lost 1 base at V and 4 bases at J; junction bases unmatched: 3. In germline, CDR1 is LGHNA, CDR2 YSLEER. This CDR3 has 14 amino acids. The CDR3 protein is CASSQGTGNYEQYF. In nucleotides, the CDR3 is TGCGCCAGCAGCCAAGGGACAGGGAATTACGAGCAGTACTTC.

A single count supports this clone. The genes are TRBV19 and TRBJ1-2, with 8 bases aligning to TRBD1. The CDR3 sequence is 15 residues long. Germline assignment: CDR1 LNHDA and CDR2 SQIVND (reference sequence). After removal of 6 bases from V and 8 bases from J, the junction contained 14 bases not matched to a gene. For the CDR3, the DNA is TGTGCCAGTAGCAGCTCCGGGACAGGACTATTAGGCTACACCTTC. It specifies CASSSSGTGLLGYTF. Combining the CDR3 with reference TRBV19 and TRBJ1-2 gives the whole variable domain DGGITQSPKYLFRKEGQNVTLSCEQNLNHDAMYWYRQDPGQGLRLIYYSQIVNDFQKGDIAEGYSVSREKKESFPLTVTSAQKNPTAFYLCASSSSGTGLLGYTFGSGTRLTVV.